One and the same sample provided the 18 T cell receptor beta chains below, sequenced in a study of shared clonotypes between healthy human individuals. Positive CCR7 selection of CD45RO-negative cells yielded the naive CD8 cells, and terminally differentiated effector memory CD45RA+ cells were excluded. TCRdb's table, derived via immunoSEQ multiplex PCR, lists solely in-frame clones and lacks some. Among hundreds of thousands of clones listed, 90% to 97% were seen once. The sequencing sample was made of naive CD8+ T cells sorted from blood. The receptors originated from a man aged 25 to 40 in good health.

CDR3 residues: CASSLGVGDHNEQFF. CDR3 DNA sequence: TGTGCCAGCAGCTTAGGGGTAGGGGACCACAATGAGCAGTTCTTC. V is TRBV7-9 and J is TRBJ2-1; D possibly uses TRBD1 or TRBD2 (5 bases each). Trimming stripped 1 base from V and 5 bases from J, with 12 bases between. CDR1 is SEHNR, CDR2 FQNEAQ, per germline (reference sequence). This CDR3 region has 15 residues.

V and J are TRBV29-1 and TRBJ2-7; 10 bases match TRBD1. The germline V gene encodes CDR1 SQVTM and CDR2 ANQGSEA. J lost 5 bases, V lost 4 bases, and 11 bases had no gene match. The CDR3 contains 15 residues. CDR3: CSVVFAGQGNDEQYF. The CDR3 DNA is TGCAGCGTTGTATTCGCGGGACAGGGGAATGACGAGCAGTACTTC.

The gene calls are TRBV5-6 and TRBJ2-5, with TRBD1 matching over 9 bases. Germline V gene data show CDR1 as SGHDT and CDR2 as YYEEEE. The ends lost 3 bases at V and 3 bases at J; junction bases unmatched: 6. The CDR3 spans 15 residues. DNA for the CDR3: TGTGCCAGCAGCTACGCGACAGGGGGAGAAGAGACCCAGTACTTC. It codes for CASSYATGGEETQYF.

The chain combines TRBV7-9 with TRBJ2-4; 7 bases map to TRBD1. The CDR3 has 16 amino acids. V was pared by 5 bases and J by 0 bases, with 7 bases of the junction left unmatched. CDR1 and CDR2 (germline): SEHNR, FQNEAQ (reference sequence). The CDR3 DNA reads as TGTGCCAGCAGCACTCAGGGGGACCTAGCCAAAAACATTCAGTACTTC. It codes for CASSTQGDLAKNIQYF.

V and J are TRBV10-2 and TRBJ1-5; 9 nucleotides align to TRBD1. Germline V gene sequence: CDR1 WSHSY, CDR2 SAAADI. Losses at the gene ends were 6 bases for V and 4 bases for J; bases not matched to a gene: 13. The CDR3 runs to 17 residues. The CDR3 region is CASRATGGGVRNQPQHF. The CDR3 nucleotides are TGCGCCAGCAGAGCTACAGGGGGCGGGGTAAGGAATCAGCCCCAGCATTTT.

The V gene is TRBV7-9, the J gene TRBJ2-3, with 8 bases that match TRBD2. Per the germline V gene, CDR1 is SEHNR and CDR2 is FQNEAQ (reference sequence). The length of the CDR3 is 16 residues. The junction had 11 bases not matched to a gene; V was cut back by 5 bases and J by 4 bases. The CDR3 nucleotides read TGTGCCAGCAGCACCGGGACTAGAGGAAACCCAGATACGCAGTATTTT. The encoded protein is CASSTGTRGNPDTQYF.

V gene TRBV6-1 combines with J gene TRBJ2-7, with D possibly matching TRBD1 (5 bases). Between the trimmed V and J ends, which lost 6 bases and 2 bases, there was a span of 11 bases. The CDR3 is made up of 13 amino acids. The germline V gene has CDR1 MNHNS and CDR2 SASEGT. In DNA form, the CDR3 reads TGTGCCAGCAGGACGCGGACACCCTACGAGCAGTACTTC. Translating it yields CASRTRTPYEQYF.

The J gene is TRBJ2-5, the V gene TRBV4-1; a weak D match, TRBD2 (6 bases). V was clipped by 1 base and J by 1 base, with 10 bases between them. The CDR3 has 15 residues. Germline V gives CDR1 MGHRA, CDR2 YSYEKL. As DNA, the CDR3 is TGCGCCAGCAGCCAAGCGGGAGCGGCCCAAGAGACCCAGTACTTC. Amino acid sequence: CASSQAGAAQETQYF.

CDR3 region: CASSFAMSSYEQYF. CDR3 bases: TGTGCCAGCAGTTTTGCGATGAGCTCCTACGAGCAGTACTTC. J is TRBJ2-7 and V is TRBV27; D gene unclear. The CDR3 is 14 amino acids. The germline CDR1 and CDR2 sequences are MNHEY and SMNVEV (reference sequence). The ends were cut back, 3 bases at V and 0 bases at J, with 9 bases in the middle.

V usage is TRBV28 and J usage is TRBJ1-5; D is undetermined. The CDR3 is 15 amino acids. Trimming shortened V by 3 bases and J by 6 bases, and 15 bases separated the two germline ends. The germline CDR1 and CDR2 sequences are MDHEN and SYDVKM. CDR3 in amino acids: CASSFPAAPGQPQHF. In DNA form, the CDR3 reads TGTGCCAGCAGTTTCCCGGCAGCCCCAGGTCAGCCCCAGCATTTT.

This chain joins TRBV4-1 and TRBJ1-2, with D unclear. The germline V gene has CDR1 MGHRA and CDR2 YSYEKL. Trimming took 0 bases from V and 1 from J, leaving 9 bases between them. The CDR3 spans 15 residues. CDR3 amino acids: CASSQDGAGNYGYTF. The CDR3 DNA follows: TGCGCCAGCAGCCAAGATGGTGCCGGTAACTATGGCTACACCTTC.

CDR3 region: CASSSRQGGYEQYF. The CDR3 nucleotides read TGTGCCAGCAGCTCTAGGCAAGGGGGTTACGAGCAGTACTTC. The chain employs TRBV7-6 and TRBJ2-7, with D possibly being TRBD1 (6 bases). The V gene lost 4 bases and the J gene lost 4 bases, with 14 bases spanning the gap. This CDR3 region has 14 residues. Germline-derived CDR1 and CDR2 are SGHVS and FNYEAQ.

This chain links TRBV5-5 with TRBJ1-1, with TRBD1 matching over 8 bases. Germline CDR1 is SGHKS and CDR2 is YYEKEE (reference sequence). The CDR3 is 19 residues long. V lost 4 bases to trimming and J lost 1 base; unmatched junction nucleotides: 18. CDR3 region: CASSLTPGTGYGGNTEAFF. CDR3 coding DNA: TGTGCCAGCAGCCTAACGCCCGGGACAGGCTACGGTGGGAACACTGAAGCTTTCTTT.

This clone is a singleton in its sample. The gene calls are TRBV7-9 and TRBJ2-7; 8 bases align to TRBD2. The trim removed 8 bases at V and 0 bases at J, leaving 9 bases unmatched. The CDR3 loop spans 15 amino acids. Germline V gene data show CDR1 as SEHNR and CDR2 as FQNEAQ (reference sequence). DNA for the CDR3: TGTGCCAGCTGCCCGGCCAGCGGGAGCTCCTACGAGCAGTACTTC. Its protein is CASCPASGSSYEQYF.

This chain connects TRBV12-1 to TRBJ2-1; the table's TRBD1 call for D was not verified on the DNA. TRBV12-1 is flagged as a pseudogene. The CDR3 has 12 residues. The CDR3 loop is CASSSTGYEQFF. The DNA of the CDR3 is TGTGCCAGCAGCTCCACAGGGTATGAGCAGTTCTTC.

The rearrangement joins TRBV7-3 to TRBJ2-7; D not certain. CDR3 size: 15 residues. Deletions cut 2 bases from V and 2 bases from J, with 13 bases between. CDR1 and CDR2 (germline): SGHTA, FQGTGA. The CDR3 DNA reads TGTGCCAGCAGCTTACGGGTGGGCACGACCTACGAGCAGTACTTC. This translates into CASSLRVGTTYEQYF.

The J gene is TRBJ1-1, the V gene TRBV2; a possible D gene is TRBD1 (5 bases). In germline, CDR1 is SNHLY, CDR2 FYNNEI. The CDR3 runs 16 residues. With 6 bases removed from V and 3 bases from J, the gap between germline ends came to 20 bases. The CDR3 spells CASSSAMAGGDTEAFF. The DNA of the CDR3 is TGTGCCAGCAGCTCAGCAATGGCGGGAGGGGACACTGAAGCTTTCTTT.

The chain recombines TRBV13 with TRBJ2-3; D remains ambiguous. Per germline, CDR1 PRHDT and CDR2 FYEKMQ (reference sequence). Trimming took 5 bases from V and 2 from J, leaving 5 bases between them. The CDR3 totals 12 residues. The CDR3 DNA follows: TGTGCCAGCAGCCTTACCACAGATACGCAGTATTTT. Translated, it gives CASSLTTDTQYF. The entire variable domain, with the rest obtained from reference TRBV13 and TRBJ2-3, is as follows: AAGVIQSPRHLIKEKRETATLKCYPIPRHDTVYWYQQGPGQDPQFLISFYEKMQSDKGSIPDRFSAQQFSDYHSELNMSSLELGDSALYFCASSLTTDTQYFGPGTRLTVL.